One sample yielded the 22 T cell receptor beta chains listed below, sequenced in a study of blood T cells in healthy people across ages. A second PCR of roughly 7 to 11 cycles used a sample-barcoded 5' primer and a J-beta primer mix. TCRdb used MiXCR to reprocess the 5' RACE reads, holding one entry per CDR3 protein. The sample lists roughly 1.7 million distinct CDR3 sequences, roughly 32% occurring once. The sequenced material came from blood. These receptors originate from a woman between 25 and 40 years old in good health.

This clonotype was observed many times. The J gene is TRBJ1-2, the V gene TRBV6-6; D is unclear. V lost 4 bases to trimming and J lost 6 bases, with 15 bases between them. Looked up from germline, CDR1 is MNHNY and CDR2 is SVGAGI (reference sequence). This CDR3 is built from 14 residues. CDR3 in DNA: TGTGCCAGCAGTTTCCCCGACGGACCCAATGGCTACACCTTC. Encoded protein: CASSFPDGPNGYTF.

There are a few counts of this clonotype. The chain uses TRBV9 and TRBJ2-7, with D tentatively TRBD2 (6 bases). Germline CDR1 is SGDLS and CDR2 is YYNGEE. CDR3 length: 14 residues. Trimming left V 4 bases short and J 1 base short, with 12 bases between. The CDR3 region has the DNA TGTGCCAGCAGCCCCCGACTAGAATCCTACGAGCAGTACTTC. This translates into CASSPRLESYEQYF. The full variable domain, in which reference TRBV9 and TRBJ2-7 provide the parts outside the CDR3, is DSGVTQTPKHLITATGQRVTLRCSPRSGDLSVYWYQQSLDQGLQFLIQYYNGEERAKGNILERFSAQQFPDLHSELNLSSLELGDSALYFCASSPRLESYEQYFGPGTRLTVT.

The rearrangement uses TRBV7-2 and TRBJ1-5, with D perhaps TRBD1 (6 bases). V dropped 0 bases and J dropped 3 bases, with 18 bases sitting between them. Germline-derived CDR1 and CDR2 are SGHTA and FQGNSA. The CDR3 contains 18 residues. The CDR3 sequence is CASSLAYGSSGVNQPQHF. The DNA for the CDR3 is TGTGCCAGCAGCTTAGCTTACGGCTCGTCAGGGGTCAATCAGCCCCAGCATTTT.

In this sample, this clonotype turned up a few times. A clone one base away is much larger, so this may be a read error. This rearrangement joins TRBV10-3 to TRBJ2-7; no clear D gene. CDR3 length: 13 residues. Looked up from germline, CDR1 is ENHRY and CDR2 is SYGVKD. The CDR3 nucleotides are TGTGCCGTCAGTGATGACATGATCTACGAGCAGTACTTC. This codes for CAVSDDMIYEQYF.

This clonotype was counted many times. The DNA for the CDR3 is TGTGCCAGCAGCTTAGGGGACGGCCAGGTGGATACGCAGTATTTT. Encoded protein: CASSLGDGQVDTQYF. V gene TRBV11-1 combines with J gene TRBJ2-3; the D gene could be TRBD1 or TRBD2 (5 bases each). The CDR3 has 15 residues. The V gene lost 1 base and the J gene lost 6 bases, with 14 bases spanning the gap. CDR1 and CDR2 (germline): SGHAT, FQDESV (reference sequence).

In this sample, this clonotype turned up a few times. This chain joins TRBV6-1 and TRBJ1-4; D may be TRBD1 (6 bases). The CDR3 length is 16 residues. V was clipped by 4 bases and J by 0 bases, with 12 bases between them. CDR1 MNHNS and CDR2 SASEGT come from the germline V gene. In nucleotides, the CDR3 is TGTGCCAGCAGTGCCGACAGGTTTGCAACTAATGAAAAACTGTTTTTT. It codes for CASSADRFATNEKLFF.

The chain carries TRBV10-2 and TRBJ1-2; D is unresolved. The CDR3 spans 14 residues. V lost 0 bases, J lost 3 bases, and 8 bases lay in between. Per germline, CDR1 WSHSY and CDR2 SAAADI. DNA of the CDR3: TGCGCCAGCAGTGAGTCGTCTGGGGACTATGGCTACACCTTC. This translates into CASSESSGDYGYTF.

The chain employs TRBV20-1 and TRBJ2-1, with a tentative D call TRBD2 (5 bases). V lost 3 bases and J lost 10, with 19 bases in between. CDR3 size: 14 residues. The germline CDR1 and CDR2 sequences are DFQATT and SNEGSKA (reference sequence). CDR3 sequence (DNA): TGCAGTGCTAGGGGCCTAGCTTACACCCTCGAGCAGTTCTTC. Translated, it gives CSARGLAYTLEQFF.

The rearrangement joins TRBV6-1 to TRBJ2-2; a weak D match, TRBD2 (5 bases). Germline CDR1 and CDR2: MNHNS and SASEGT. Trimming removed 6 bases from V and 1 base from J, with 9 bases in between. This CDR3 contains 14 residues. CDR3 nucleotides: TGTGCCAGCAGAGAACTAGTGAACACCGGGGAGCTGTTTTTT. It is translated as CASRELVNTGELFF.

The chain joins TRBV4-2 to TRBJ2-1, with D hard to call. Germline CDR1 and CDR2: LGHNA and YNFKEQ. The CDR3 covers 18 residues. The V and J ends lost 0 bases and 0 bases respectively, with 15 bases between them. CDR3 loop: CASSQDYFESFSYNEQFF. CDR3 DNA sequence: TGTGCCAGCAGCCAAGATTACTTCGAGAGCTTCTCCTACAATGAGCAGTTCTTC.

This rearrangement joins TRBV7-2 to TRBJ2-1; a weak D match, TRBD1 (6 bases). Trimming stripped 4 bases from V and 1 base from J, with 26 bases between. The germline V gene has CDR1 SGHTA and CDR2 FQGNSA. This CDR3 region has 20 residues. The CDR3 reads CASSSQGRVSGEGSYNEQFF. DNA of the CDR3: TGTGCCAGCAGCTCCCAGGGTAGGGTCTCAGGGGAAGGGTCCTACAATGAGCAGTTCTTC. Variable domain in full (rest from reference TRBV7-2 and TRBJ2-1): GAGVSQSPSNKVTEKGKDVELRCDPISGHTALYWYRQSLGQGLEFLIYFQGNSAPDKSGLPSDRFSAERTGGSVSTLTIQRTQQEDSAVYLCASSSQGRVSGEGSYNEQFFGPGTRLTVL.

V is TRBV24-1 and J is TRBJ2-3; D might be TRBD1 (5 bases). The germline V and J ends were trimmed by 3 bases and 6 bases, with 18 bases remaining between them. Germline V lookup: CDR1 KGHDR, CDR2 SFDVKD. The CDR3 runs to 16 residues. The CDR3 DNA sequence: TGTGCCACCAGTGATCGAAGAAAAGGGGTGGTGGATACGCAGTATTTT. Its translation: CATSDRRKGVVDTQYF.

The chain uses TRBV7-8 and TRBJ2-1; D unclear. Trimming left V 5 bases short and J 9 bases short, with 17 bases between. CDR3 length: 14 residues. Per the germline V gene, CDR1 is SGHVS and CDR2 is FQNEAQ. CDR3 bases: TGTGCCAGCAGCCCTCGTATAGCTGACGGTGAGCAGTTCTTC. Protein sequence: CASSPRIADGEQFF.

As concerns this clonotype: One end of the junction varies from germline; a read error may be responsible. The CDR3 DNA follows: TGTGCCAGCTCACCCCGGACTAGCGGAAGGGGCACAGATACGCAGAATTTT. Its translation: CASSPRTSGRGTDTQNF. The chain recombines TRBV18 with TRBJ2-3, with TRBD2 matching 10 bases. This CDR3 is built from 17 residues. CDR1 KGHSH and CDR2 LQKENI come from the germline V gene. Filled out from reference TRBV18 and TRBJ2-3, the complete variable domain reads NAGVMQNPRHLVRRRGQEARLRCSPMKGHSHVYWYRQLPEEGLKFMVYLQKENIIDESGMPKERFSAEFPKEGPSILRIQQVVRGDSAAYFCASSPRTSGRGTDTQNFGPGTRLTVL.

The table lists this clonotype with a few counts. The chain joins TRBV7-6 to TRBJ2-1; D is unclear. V was shortened by 6 bases and J by 9 bases, with 12 bases between the two germline ends. Germline lookup yields CDR1 SGHVS and CDR2 FNYEAQ. This CDR3 spans 12 amino acids. The CDR3 sequence: CASSFRQSEQFF. DNA for the CDR3: TGTGCCAGCAGTTTTAGACAATCTGAGCAGTTCTTC.

This clonotype turned up a few times. The genes are TRBV20-1 and TRBJ2-1, with 15 bases lining up with TRBD2. This CDR3 is built from 17 residues. V shed 1 base and J 1 base; nucleotides not matched to a gene: 2. The V gene's germline CDR1 is DFQATT and CDR2 SNEGSKA (reference sequence). DNA for the CDR3: TGCAGTGCTAGAGGGACTAGCGGGAGGGTTTCCTACAATGAGCAGTTCTTC. Protein: CSARGTSGRVSYNEQFF.

This chain links TRBV4-1 with TRBJ1-1; no reliable D call. The ends were cut back, 6 bases at V and 0 bases at J, with 17 bases in the middle. The germline gives CDR1 MGHRA, CDR2 YSYEKL. The CDR3 loop spans 16 amino acids. The chain's CDR3 is CASRSPQEGLNTEAFF. The CDR3 bases are TGCGCCAGCAGGAGCCCTCAGGAGGGATTGAACACTGAAGCTTTCTTT.

The CDR3 bases are TGTGCCAGCAGCCTACGATGTACAGGATCCTACGAGCAGTACTTC. Residues: CASSLRCTGSYEQYF. The rearrangement joins TRBV3-1 to TRBJ2-7; D may be TRBD1 (5 bases). V gave up 4 bases and J gave up 1 base, with 14 bases separating them. The CDR3 sequence is 15 residues long. Germline-derived CDR1 and CDR2 are LGHDT and YNNKEL (reference sequence).

This clonotype was counted a few times. CDR3 nucleotide sequence: TGTGCCACCAGCGCCTACAGGGTTATGAACACTGAAGCTTTCTTT. Translated: CATSAYRVMNTEAFF. V and J are TRBV15 and TRBJ1-1; perhaps TRBD1 as D (6 bases). Germline V lookup: CDR1 LNHNV, CDR2 YYDKDF (reference sequence). The V and J ends lost 5 bases and 0 bases respectively, with 13 bases between them. The length of the CDR3 is 15 residues.

The CDR3 bases are TGCGCCAGCAGCTTGGGCGACAGGGCGGGTCAGCCCCAGCATTTT. It yields the protein CASSLGDRAGQPQHF. The chain couples TRBV5-1 to TRBJ1-5; 7 bases match TRBD1. The CDR3 has 15 residues. V was clipped by 0 bases and J by 6 bases; unmatched bases: 6. CDR1 and CDR2 (germline): SGHRS, YFSETQ. Full variable domain (rest looked up from reference TRBV5-1 and TRBJ1-5): KAGVTQTPRYLIKTRGQQVTLSCSPISGHRSVSWYQQTPGQGLQFLFEYFSETQRNKGNFPGRFSGRQFSNSRSEMNVSTLELGDSALYLCASSLGDRAGQPQHFGDGTRLSIL.

The V gene is TRBV6-2 or TRBV6-3, the J gene TRBJ2-7; weak D call: TRBD1 (7 bases). The CDR3 length is 15 residues. Trimming pared 4 bases from V and 1 base from J, leaving 14 bases between. Germline values: CDR1 MNHEY, CDR2 SVGEGT. CDR3: CASSSPRDRSYEQYF. CDR3 DNA: TGTGCCAGCAGTTCTCCGCGGGACAGATCCTACGAGCAGTACTTC.

Comments on this clonotype: Compared with germline, one end of the junction differs, possibly owing to a read error. The chain has TRBV9 and TRBJ2-5; TRBD1 is a possible D gene (7 bases). The V gene's germline CDR1 is SGDLS and CDR2 YYNGEE. The CDR3 is 17 amino acids. CDR3 DNA: TGTGCCAGCAGCGTAAGTGGAGGGGGCGGAAGCCAAGGGACCCAGTACTTC. Encoded protein: CASSVSGGGGSQGTQYF.